The rows below give T cell receptor beta chains drawn from one sample of a study of T cell responses to AZD1222 COVID-19 vaccine. Generated by immunoSEQ multiplex PCR, the TCRdb table keeps only in-frame clones and is missing some. The table shows over 75,000 clones, with approximately 91% occurring only once. Sequencing was performed on peripheral blood, taken on day 0 of AZD1222 vaccination. Receptor source: an adult in good health. Each CDR3 is given with its conserved first and last residue. The order of the fields is J gene, D gene, V gene, CDR3 DNA, CDR3 protein. The D gene is left open where the match is weak.

TRBJ2-1 TRBD2 TRBV7-3 TGTGCCAGCAGGGCGAACGGGGGACTAGCGGACAATGAGCAGTTCTTC CASRANGGLADNEQFF
TRBJ1-1 TRBD1 TRBV2 TGTGCCAGCAGTGAAGAACAGGGGGCGACGTCGAACACTGAAGCTTTCTTT CASSEEQGATSNTEAFF
TRBJ2-3 TRBD2 TRBV6-1 TGTGCCAGCAGTGAAGCGCTAGCGGGCTTTCCAGATACGCAGTATTTT CASSEALAGFPDTQYF
TRBJ2-3 - TRBV24-1 TGTGCCACCAGTGATAAGGAAACAGCCTCTAGCACAGATACGCAGTATTTT CATSDKETASSTDTQYF
TRBJ2-1 TRBD2 TRBV5-1 TGCGCCAGCAGCACTACTAGCGCGAGTTACAATGAGCAGTTCTTC CASSTTSASYNEQFF
TRBJ1-4 - TRBV2 TGTGCCAGCAGTGGGACGACTAATGAAAAACTGTTTTTT CASSGTTNEKLFF
TRBJ2-7 TRBD2 TRBV5-6 TGTGCCAGCAGCTCTACTAGCGGGGTCTCCTACGAGCAGTACTTC CASSSTSGVSYEQYF
TRBJ1-2 - TRBV9 TGTGCCAGCAGCGGCGGGGTCGGGGACTATGGCTACACCTTC CASSGGVGDYGYTF
TRBJ1-5 TRBD1 TRBV19 TGTGCCAGTACCCGAGGTGGGCAGGGGGCCGGCAATCAGCCCCAGCATTTT CASTRGGQGAGNQPQHF
TRBJ2-2 - TRBV7-2 TGTGCCAGCAGCTTAGCTGGGATACGCGGGGAGCTGTTTTTT CASSLAGIRGELFF
TRBJ1-2 - TRBV19 TGTGCCAGTAGTCCGAGGGGGGGAACCAACTATGGCTACACCTTC CASSPRGGTNYGYTF
TRBJ1-1 - TRBV5-6 TGTGCCAGCAGCTACCGTCGGACGGTAATGAACACTGAAGCTTTCTTT CASSYRRTVMNTEAFF
TRBJ1-5 - TRBV7-9 TGTGCCAGCAGCTTAGGGGGAGGGCAGGGCAATCAGCCCCAGCATTTT CASSLGGGQGNQPQHF
TRBJ1-1 - TRBV5-5 TGTGCCAGCAGCTTGGCTCAGAACACTGAAGCTTTCTTT CASSLAQNTEAFF
TRBJ2-2 - TRBV7-9 TGTGCCAGCGCAAAGGGAGGCGGGGAGCTGTTTTTT CASAKGGGELFF
TRBJ1-1 - TRBV4-2 TGTGCCAGCAGCGTTACTCCGGGGATGCTGAACACTGAAGCTTTCTTT CASSVTPGMLNTEAFF
TRBJ1-1 - TRBV7-8 TGTGCCAGCAGCCCGAGGTGGGAAACTGAAGCTTTCTTT CASSPRWETEAFF
TRBJ1-1 - TRBV29-1 TGCAGCGTTGAGCTGGGGGCGAACACTGAAGCTTTCTTT CSVELGANTEAFF
TRBJ2-3 TRBD2 TRBV7-2 TGTGCCAGCAGCTTATCGGGACTAGCGGGGGGATTTAGCACAGATACGCAGTATTTT CASSLSGLAGGFSTDTQYF
TRBJ2-7 - TRBV9 TGTGCCAGCAGCGTAGGGGTTAGCTGGGACGAGCAGTACTTC CASSVGVSWDEQYF
TRBJ1-5 TRBD1 TRBV3-1/TRBV3-2 TGTGCCATAGAGAGACAGGGCTTCGTTCACCATCAGCCCCAGCATTTT CAIERQGFVHHQPQHF
TRBJ2-1 TRBD2 TRBV11-2 TGTGCCAGCAGCTTAGGGACTAGCGGGTTCGACGAGCAGTTCTTC CASSLGTSGFDEQFF
TRBJ1-4 TRBD1 TRBV9 TGTGCCAGCAGCGTAGGGGGCACGTCCCGGGACAGGGATCGGGGTGAAAAACTGTTTTTT CASSVGGTSRDRDRGEKLFF
TRBJ2-2 - TRBV5-5 TGTGCCAGCAGCTTGGCAGGCGTAAGCGGGGAGCTGTTTTTT CASSLAGVSGELFF
TRBJ2-1 - TRBV19 TGTGCCAGTAGTATGGTAAGGTCGGGTAATGAGCAGTTCTTC CASSMVRSGNEQFF
TRBJ1-2 TRBD1 TRBV12-3/TRBV12-4 TGTGCCAGCAGGGGGACAGGGGGAGGCTACACCTTC CASRGTGGGYTF
TRBJ2-1 TRBD2 TRBV9 TGTGCCAGCAGCGGCCCCGGGACTAGCGGTACTGAGCAGTTCTTC CASSGPGTSGTEQFF
TRBJ2-3 TRBD1 TRBV11-2 TGTGCCAGCAGCTTTACAGGGGCAGATACGCAGTATTTT CASSFTGADTQYF
TRBJ1-1 - TRBV5-1 TGCGCCAGCAGCTTTGGTCGAGGGGGTTCCACTGAAGCTTTCTTT CASSFGRGGSTEAFF
TRBJ1-5 - TRBV25-1 TGTGCCAGCAGTGGACAGGACTTTCAGCCCCAGCATTTT CASSGQDFQPQHF
TRBJ2-7 - TRBV30 TGTGCCTGGAGTGTACTTGGGGGTTCCTACGAGCAGTACTTC CAWSVLGGSYEQYF
TRBJ1-6 TRBD1 TRBV12-5 TGTGCTAGTGGTGGACAGGGATCTTCACCCCTCCACTTT CASGGQGSSPLHF